A single sample is the source of the 10 T cell receptor beta chains below, sequenced in a study of blood T cell repertoires in COVID-19. TCRdb's copy holds only in-frame clones and misses some; the assay was immunoSEQ multiplex PCR. The sample holds 200,000 to 250,000 clones, 70% to 90% seen once. The specimen was PBMCs or T cells enriched from blood (not recorded which). These receptors all stem from a young man who had recovered from COVID-19.

The V gene is TRBV2, the J gene TRBJ1-5, with TRBD1 matching 7 bases. The CDR3 is 14 amino acids. V was clipped by 8 bases and J by 3 bases; unmatched bases: 7. Germline CDR1 is SNHLY and CDR2 is FYNNEI. Here the CDR3 reads CASAEGQHNQPQHF. Here the CDR3 DNA reads TGTGCCAGCGCCGAGGGACAGCACAATCAGCCCCAGCATTTT.

The chain recombines TRBV12-1 with TRBJ2-1; the D call of TRBD2 is as the table states it, not checked on the DNA. TRBV12-1 is classified as a pseudogene. CDR3 size: 19 residues. The CDR3 here is CASSFSFPLAGGPVAEQFF. In nucleotides, the CDR3 is TGTGCCAGCAGCTTTAGTTTCCCCCTAGCGGGAGGGCCCGTAGCTGAGCAGTTCTTC.

Of note for this clone: The same CDR3 is also encoded by other DNA sequences in this sample. The chain combines TRBV5-1 with TRBJ2-7; 8 bases are shared with TRBD2. CDR1 is SGHRS and CDR2 is YFSETQ in the germline V gene. The trim removed 0 bases at V and 5 bases at J, leaving 4 bases unmatched. The CDR3 consists of 14 residues. CDR3 region: CASSLGLAGDEQYF. For the CDR3, the DNA is TGCGCCAGCAGCTTGGGCCTAGCGGGCGACGAGCAGTACTTC.

This clone appeared once. This rearrangement joins TRBV27 to TRBJ1-2; 7 nucleotides line up with TRBD1. Germline loops: CDR1 MNHEY, CDR2 SMNVEV (reference sequence). The CDR3 sequence is 14 residues long. The V segment lost 2 bases and the J segment 4 bases; nucleotides outside the gene matches: 4. The DNA of the CDR3 is TGTGCCAGCAGTTTAGGGGACAGCCGCTATGGCTACACCTTC. Its protein is CASSLGDSRYGYTF.

This clone has just one count. The chain carries TRBV5-6 and TRBJ2-7; maybe TRBD2 (5 bases). Germline values: CDR1 SGHDT, CDR2 YYEEEE. The CDR3 consists of 13 residues. V lost 3 bases and J 5 bases, leaving 12 bases between the germline ends. The CDR3 coding sequence is TGTGCCAGCAGCTGGACGGGATCGGACGAGCAGTACTTC. This gives the protein CASSWTGSDEQYF.

The rearrangement uses TRBV6-5 and TRBJ1-2; D unresolved. V was pared by 0 bases and J by 4 bases, with 12 bases between. The CDR3 sequence is 15 residues long. CDR1 is MNHEY, CDR2 SVGAGI, per germline. The CDR3, as DNA: TGTGCCAGCAGTTACTCTTTCCGGGAGGCCTATGGCTACACCTTC. It specifies CASSYSFREAYGYTF.

The chain combines TRBV5-4 with TRBJ2-3, with D unclear. There are 12 residues in the CDR3. Germline CDR1 reads SGHNT; CDR2 reads YYREEE (reference sequence). Trimming took 6 bases from V and 1 from J, leaving 6 bases between them. DNA for the CDR3: TGTGCCAGCACCACTGGCACAGATACGCAGTATTTT. Encoded protein: CASTTGTDTQYF.

This chain connects TRBV5-6 to TRBJ2-5; 9 positions agree with TRBD1. The CDR3 extends over 15 amino acids. The germline CDR1 and CDR2 sequences are SGHDT and YYEEEE. Losses at the gene ends were 5 bases for V and 6 bases for J; bases not matched to a gene: 11. The CDR3 spells CASSVQGATPQTQYF. The CDR3 DNA sequence: TGTGCCAGCAGTGTACAGGGGGCCACGCCACAGACCCAGTACTTC.

This sequence joins TRBV18 and TRBJ2-3; 12 bases are shared with TRBD2. Germline V gene sequence: CDR1 KGHSH, CDR2 LQKENI. There are 15 residues in the CDR3. With 3 bases clipped from V and 5 bases from J, the junction kept 3 bases outside the gene matches. CDR3 residues: CASSPLAGGEDTQYF. The CDR3 coding sequence is TGTGCCAGCTCACCGCTAGCGGGGGGGGAAGATACGCAGTATTTT.

In regard to this clone: Within the sample, other DNA sequences also encode this same CDR3. The V gene is TRBV6-2 or TRBV6-3, the J gene TRBJ2-7, with a possible D match to TRBD2 (5 bases). This CDR3 region has 13 residues. The germline CDR1 and CDR2 sequences are MNHEY and SVGEGT. The ends were cut back, 4 bases at V and 3 bases at J, with 10 bases in the middle. Here the CDR3 DNA reads TGTGCCAGCAGTTCGGGGAACAGCTACGAGCAGTACTTC. Amino acid sequence: CASSSGNSYEQYF.